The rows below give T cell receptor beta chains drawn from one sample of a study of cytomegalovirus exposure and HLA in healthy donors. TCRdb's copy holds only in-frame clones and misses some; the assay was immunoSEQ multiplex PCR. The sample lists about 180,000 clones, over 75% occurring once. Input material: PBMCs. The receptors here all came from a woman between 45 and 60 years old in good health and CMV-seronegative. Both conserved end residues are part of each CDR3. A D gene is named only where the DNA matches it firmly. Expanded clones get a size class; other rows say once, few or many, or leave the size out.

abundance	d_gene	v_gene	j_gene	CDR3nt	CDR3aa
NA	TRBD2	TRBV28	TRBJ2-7	TGTGCCAGCAGTTTGGTAGCGGGAGCCTACGAGCAGTACTTC	CASSLVAGAYEQYF
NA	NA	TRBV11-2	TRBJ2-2	TGTGCCAGCAGCGCCGGGACACGGGACACCGGGGAGCTGTTTTTT	CASSAGTRDTGELFF
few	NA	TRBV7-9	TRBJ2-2	TGTTCCAGCCGGTCGGCAGGGGCGGACACCGGGGAGCTGTTTTTT	CSSRSAGADTGELFF
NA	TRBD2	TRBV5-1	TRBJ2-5	TGCGCCAGCAGCTTGGGACTAGCAGACCAAAAGACCCAGTACTTC	CASSLGLADQKTQYF
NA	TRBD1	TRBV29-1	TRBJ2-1	TGCAGCGTCGGGACAGGGGTCTCCAATGAGCAGTTCTTC	CSVGTGVSNEQFF
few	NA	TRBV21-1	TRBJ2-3	TGTGCCAGCAGCAAAGTTCTAGCGGGGGGTCCAGATACGCAGTATTTT	CASSKVLAGGPDTQYF
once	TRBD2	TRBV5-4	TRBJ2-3	TGTGCCAGCAGCACCAAGACTAGCGGGGGGGAGACAGATACGCAGTATTTT	CASSTKTSGGETDTQYF
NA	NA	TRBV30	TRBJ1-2	TGTGCCTGGAGCCTAGGGGGTAACTATGGCTACACCTTC	CAWSLGGNYGYTF
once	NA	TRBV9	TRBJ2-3	TGTGCCAGCAGCGTGCTTCAGTACACAGATACGCAGTATTTT	CASSVLQYTDTQYF
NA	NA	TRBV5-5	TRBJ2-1	TGTGCCAGCAGCTTGGTTAGTTGGGAGAATGAGCAGTTCTTC	CASSLVSWENEQFF
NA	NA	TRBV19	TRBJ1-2	TGTGCCAGTACCCCACCGCGGGCCTATGGCTACACCTTC	CASTPPRAYGYTF
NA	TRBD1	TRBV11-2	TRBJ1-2	TGTGCCAGCAGCTTAGACCCTAGGGGACAGGGCTATGGCTACACCTTC	CASSLDPRGQGYGYTF
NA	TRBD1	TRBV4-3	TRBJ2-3	TGCGCCAGCAGCCAAGGGGCGACAGGGCTCCGGGGCGGAGATACGCAGTATTTT	CASSQGATGLRGGDTQYF
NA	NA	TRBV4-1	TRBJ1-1	TGCGCCAGCAGCCAGGGGCGGTTTGGGGCTTTCTTT	CASSQGRFGAFF
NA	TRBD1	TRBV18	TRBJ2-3	TGTGCCAGCTCACCGACAGGGGGCAGACCAGATACGCAGTATTTT	CASSPTGGRPDTQYF
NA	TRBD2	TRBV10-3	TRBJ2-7	TGTGCCGTCTCCGGGACTAGCGGCTACGAGCAGTACTTC	CAVSGTSGYEQYF
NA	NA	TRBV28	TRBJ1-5	TGTGCCAGCAGTCCGAGACAGGCCCTTAATAGCAATCAGCCCCAGCATTTT	CASSPRQALNSNQPQHF
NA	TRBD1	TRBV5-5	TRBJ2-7	TGTGCCAGCAGCTTGGCCGTAGGACAGGGGGCATATGAGCAGTACTTC	CASSLAVGQGAYEQYF
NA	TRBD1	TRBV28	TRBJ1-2	TGTGCCAGCAGTAAGGGGACAGGACAGTACTATGGCTACACCTTC	CASSKGTGQYYGYTF
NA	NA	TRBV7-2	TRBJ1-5	TGTGCCAGCAGCTCCACCCTGGCGCAGGGCGACAGCAATCAGCCCCAGCATTTT	CASSSTLAQGDSNQPQHF
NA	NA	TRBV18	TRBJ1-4	TGTGCCAGCTCACCAACCCTATTGGGGGGTGAAAAACTGTTTTTT	CASSPTLLGGEKLFF
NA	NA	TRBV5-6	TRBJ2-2	TGTGCCAGCAGCACCAGATCCGGGACCGGGGAGCTGTTTTTT	CASSTRSGTGELFF
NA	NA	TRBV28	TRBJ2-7	TGTGCCAGCAAAGGATTGGGGACAACTAACTACGAGCAGTACTTC	CASKGLGTTNYEQYF
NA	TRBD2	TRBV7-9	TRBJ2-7	TGTGCCAGCAGCCCGGGGACTAGCGGCTACGAGCAGTACTTC	CASSPGTSGYEQYF
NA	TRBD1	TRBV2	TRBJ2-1	TGTGCCAGCATTACGGGACAGGGACGGTCCAATGAGCAGTTCTTC	CASITGQGRSNEQFF
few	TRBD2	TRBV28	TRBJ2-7	TGTGCCAGCAGTCTCACCGGGACTAGCCACGAGCAGTACTTC	CASSLTGTSHEQYF
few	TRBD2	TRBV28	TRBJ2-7	TGTGCCAGCAGTTCCCAGACTAGCGGGAGTTTCTACGAGCAGTACTTC	CASSSQTSGSFYEQYF
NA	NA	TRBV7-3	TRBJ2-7	TGTGCCAGCAGCTTGGGTGACAGTCGCGAGCAGTACTTC	CASSLGDSREQYF
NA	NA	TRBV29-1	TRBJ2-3	TGCAGCGCCCCTCAGTCGGGACTCACAAACACAGATACGCAGTATTTT	CSAPQSGLTNTDTQYF
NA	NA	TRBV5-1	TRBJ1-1	TGCGCCAGCAGCTTGGATCGGGTTGAGAACACTGAAGCTTTCTTT	CASSLDRVENTEAFF
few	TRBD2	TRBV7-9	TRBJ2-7	TGTGCCAGCAGACGGACTAGCGGGAGTGACGAGCAGTACTTC	CASRRTSGSDEQYF
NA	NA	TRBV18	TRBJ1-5	TGTGCCAGCTCACCACCGGGCCGGAGCAATCAGCCCCAGCATTTT	CASSPPGRSNQPQHF
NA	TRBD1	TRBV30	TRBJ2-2	TGTGCCTGGAGCGGGACAGGGGCCGGGGAGCTGTTTTTT	CAWSGTGAGELFF
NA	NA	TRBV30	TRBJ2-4	TGTGCCTGGAGTCCTACCCCCCCCAAAAACATTCAGTACTTC	CAWSPTPPKNIQYF
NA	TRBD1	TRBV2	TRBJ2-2	TGTGCCAGGACCCGAGGGCCGGGACAGGGGAACACCGGGGAGCTGTTTTTT	CARTRGPGQGNTGELFF
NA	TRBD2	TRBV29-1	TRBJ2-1	TGCAGCGTTGGCAGGCTAGCGGGTTCCAATGAGCAGTTCTTC	CSVGRLAGSNEQFF
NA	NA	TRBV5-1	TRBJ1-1	TGCGCCAGCAGCTCTGACGCAGGAGGGAACGGTTTCTTT	CASSSDAGGNGFF
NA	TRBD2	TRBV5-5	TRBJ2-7	TGTGCCAGCAGCTTCGGCGGGAGGGCCAATGAATACGAGCAGTACTTC	CASSFGGRANEYEQYF
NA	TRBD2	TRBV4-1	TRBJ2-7	TGCGCCAGCAGCCAAGGCCGGCTAGCGGGAGGTTACGAGCAGTACTTC	CASSQGRLAGGYEQYF
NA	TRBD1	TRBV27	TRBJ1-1	TGTGCCAGCAGTCCGACCGGGACAGGAGGTGAAGCTTTCTTT	CASSPTGTGGEAFF
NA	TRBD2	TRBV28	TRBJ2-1	TGTGCCAGCAGATTTAGCGGGAGCGAAGGTGAGCAGTTCTTC	CASRFSGSEGEQFF
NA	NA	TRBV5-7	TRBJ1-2	TGTGCCAGCAGCTTTCGTGGGAGAAGCTATGGCTACACCTTC	CASSFRGRSYGYTF
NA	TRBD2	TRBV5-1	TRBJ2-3	TGCGCCAGCAGCTTTGGAAGACTAGCGGGAAACATTCAAGATACGCAGTATTTT	CASSFGRLAGNIQDTQYF
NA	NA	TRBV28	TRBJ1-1	TGTGCCAGCAGTTGGGGGACATCTCTGAACACTGAAGCTTTCTTT	CASSWGTSLNTEAFF
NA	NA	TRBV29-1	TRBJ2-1	TGCAGCACCATACCGCGGGACTCTGAGCAGTTCTTC	CSTIPRDSEQFF
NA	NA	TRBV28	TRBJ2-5	TGTGCCAGCAGTTTACCATGGCAGGGGGAGACCCAGTACTTC	CASSLPWQGETQYF
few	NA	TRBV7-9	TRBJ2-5	TGTGCCAGCAGCTTAAGCGGGGAGACCCAGTACTTC	CASSLSGETQYF
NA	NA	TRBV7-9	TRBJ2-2	TGTGCCAGCAGCCGACTAGGAGCATACACCGGGGAGCTGTTTTTT	CASSRLGAYTGELFF
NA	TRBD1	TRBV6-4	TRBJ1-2	TGTGCCAGCAGACCGGGACAGGGGGCGCGCGGCTACACCTTC	CASRPGQGARGYTF
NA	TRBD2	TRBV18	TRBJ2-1	TGTGCCAGCTCAATTGGGACTAGCGTACGTCATGAGCAGTTCTTC	CASSIGTSVRHEQFF
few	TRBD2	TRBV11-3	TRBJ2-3	TGTGCCAGCAGCTTAGGGCGGGGGGGCACAGATACGCAGTATTTT	CASSLGRGGTDTQYF
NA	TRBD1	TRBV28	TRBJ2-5	TGTGCCAGCAGTCTGAGGGACAGTTCGTACCAAGAGACCCAGTACTTC	CASSLRDSSYQETQYF
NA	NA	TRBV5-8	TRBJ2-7	TGTGCCAGCAGTTTCGGGTCCTTAGGGCAGTACTTC	CASSFGSLGQYF
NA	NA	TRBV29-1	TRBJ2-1	TGCAGCGTTGGGGGGGACTCCTACAATGAGCAGTTCTTC	CSVGGDSYNEQFF
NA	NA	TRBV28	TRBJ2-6	TGTGCCAGCAGGCGGCGAAGCTCTGGGGCCAACGTCCTGACTTTC	CASRRRSSGANVLTF